The next 26 T cell receptor beta chains were all read from a single sample in a study of blood T cell repertoires in COVID-19. Clones were sequenced by immunoSEQ multiplex PCR, and TCRdb holds only the in-frame ones, with some missing. The data hold 250,000 to 350,000 clones, with 75% to 90% observed a single time. Sequencing was done on a sample of peripheral blood. These receptors all come from a woman in her sixties with acute or convalescent COVID-19.

The V and J genes are TRBV7-2 and TRBJ1-6; D may be TRBD1 (6 bases). This CDR3 contains 15 residues. Per germline, CDR1 SGHTA and CDR2 FQGNSA. V lost 1 base and J 10 bases, leaving 14 bases between the germline ends. For the CDR3, the DNA is TGTGCCAGCAGCTTAGTCACAGGGATGACCTCACCCCTCCACTTT. It translates to CASSLVTGMTSPLHF.

This clone has just one count. The gene calls are TRBV24-1 and TRBJ1-2; D is unclear. This CDR3 contains 13 residues. Germline CDR1 is KGHDR and CDR2 is SFDVKD. V was pared by 6 bases and J by 0 bases, with 7 bases between. The CDR3 loop reads CATSQQSNYGYTF. CDR3 coding DNA: TGTGCCACCAGTCAACAGTCTAACTATGGCTACACCTTC.

The J gene is TRBJ1-3, the V gene TRBV7-4, with D unclear. Germline CDR1 is SGHVT and CDR2 is SQSDAQ. The CDR3 sequence is 19 residues long. Trimming cost V 1 base and J 0 bases, with 19 bases left between them. For the CDR3, the DNA is TGTGCCAGCAGCTTAGTGCGTTTGAGGGAATCCCACTCTGGAAACACCATATATTTT. It translates to CASSLVRLRESHSGNTIYF.

The chain couples TRBV9 to TRBJ2-3; 10 bases agree with TRBD2. Germline V lookup: CDR1 SGDLS, CDR2 YYNGEE. The CDR3 contains 15 residues. Germline trimming cut 2 bases from V and 0 bases from J; bases unmatched to any gene: 0. The chain's CDR3 is CASSVTSGSTDTQYF. Here the CDR3 DNA reads TGTGCCAGCAGCGTGACTAGCGGGAGCACAGATACGCAGTATTTT. The entire variable domain, with the rest obtained from reference TRBV9 and TRBJ2-3, is as follows: DSGVTQTPKHLITATGQRVTLRCSPRSGDLSVYWYQQSLDQGLQFLIQYYNGEERAKGNILERFSAQQFPDLHSELNLSSLELGDSALYFCASSVTSGSTDTQYFGPGTRLTVL.

V gene TRBV20-1 combines with J gene TRBJ1-5, with 9 bases aligning to TRBD1. CDR3 length: 15 amino acids. The V segment lost 3 bases and the J segment 7 bases; nucleotides outside the gene matches: 10. In germline, CDR1 is DFQATT, CDR2 SNEGSKA (reference sequence). CDR3 sequence: CSASLDRGLTQPQHF. In DNA form, the CDR3 reads TGCAGTGCTAGTCTGGACAGGGGTCTTACCCAGCCCCAGCATTTT.

This sequence joins TRBV5-4 and TRBJ2-1, with TRBD2 matching over 12 bases. The CDR3 is 16 amino acids. The J segment lost 8 bases and the V segment lost 0 bases, leaving 6 bases of the junction unmatched. From germline, CDR1 is SGHNT and CDR2 YYREEE (reference sequence). The CDR3 reads CASSLGLAGGSDEQFF. The CDR3, as DNA: TGTGCCAGCAGCTTGGGGCTAGCGGGAGGGAGCGATGAGCAGTTCTTC.

The chain uses TRBV28 and TRBJ2-1; 8 bases map to TRBD1. V gave up 6 bases and J gave up 3 bases; unmatched junction bases: 4. CDR3 length: 14 residues. Germline V lookup: CDR1 MDHEN, CDR2 SYDVKM. The CDR3 DNA is TGTGCCAGCAGACCACAGGGGGGCTACAATGAGCAGTTCTTC. Its translation is CASRPQGGYNEQFF. Filled out from reference TRBV28 and TRBJ2-1, the complete variable domain reads DVKVTQSSRYLVKRTGEKVFLECVQDMDHENMFWYRQDPGLGLRLIYFSYDVKMKEKGDIPEGYSVSREKKERFSLILESASTNQTSMYLCASRPQGGYNEQFFGPGTRLTVL.

The chain employs TRBV6-5 and TRBJ2-4; perhaps TRBD2 as D (7 bases). The V gene lost 6 bases and the J gene lost 3 bases, with 15 bases spanning the gap. This CDR3 region has 15 residues. Germline CDR1 MNHEY, CDR2 SVGAGI. The CDR3 sequence: CASRGGGPGKNIQYF. CDR3 bases: TGTGCCAGCAGAGGGGGGGGGCCTGGCAAAAACATTCAGTACTTC.

This chain connects TRBV7-2 to TRBJ2-1; TRBD2 aligns across 12 bases. J gave up 4 bases and V 5 bases, and 9 bases lay outside the gene matches. The germline gives CDR1 SGHTA, CDR2 FQGNSA. This CDR3 has 17 residues. For the CDR3, the DNA is TGTGCCAGCAGCCGTATTTCCACTAGCGGGGGGTACAATGAGCAGTTCTTC. This codes for CASSRISTSGGYNEQFF.

This chain links TRBV28 with TRBJ2-7; D is ambiguous. The V and J ends lost 4 bases and 3 bases respectively, with 7 bases between them. CDR3 length: 12 residues. Germline-derived CDR1 and CDR2 are MDHEN and SYDVKM. CDR3 sequence (DNA): TGTGCCAGCAGTTCATCAAACTACGAGCAGTACTTC. As protein: CASSSSNYEQYF.

The chain links TRBV3-1 (or the pseudogene TRBV3-2) to TRBJ2-3, with 7 bases identical to TRBD2. In germline, CDR1 is LGHDT, CDR2 YNNKEL (reference sequence). V gave up 0 bases and J gave up 2 bases; unmatched junction bases: 5. The CDR3 sequence is 16 residues long. The CDR3: CASSQEGSGTTDTQYF. CDR3 DNA sequence: TGTGCCAGCAGCCAAGAAGGGAGCGGGACCACAGATACGCAGTATTTT.

The rearrangement links TRBV5-1 to TRBJ1-1; 7 nucleotides match TRBD1. CDR1 is SGHRS and CDR2 is YFSETQ in the germline V gene. The CDR3 consists of 16 residues. The V and J ends lost 4 bases and 3 bases, in that order; junction bases with no gene match: 12. In DNA form, the CDR3 reads TGCGCCAGCAGCCCACATACAGGGGCCTGGGACACTGAAGCTTTCTTT. This sequence encodes CASSPHTGAWDTEAFF.

In nucleotides, the CDR3 is TGTGCCAGCATGTGGGGGGGGTACAATGAGCAGTTCTTC. This sequence encodes CASMWGGYNEQFF. The rearrangement links TRBV6-5 to TRBJ2-1, with 7 bases matching TRBD2. The CDR3 has 13 amino acids. From germline, CDR1 is MNHEY and CDR2 SVGAGI. V shed 7 bases and J 4 bases; nucleotides not matched to a gene: 4.

On this clone itself: At one of its ends the junction is not consistent with the germline gene, which may arise from a read error. The V call is TRBV5-6, the J call TRBJ1-6; the match to TRBD1 covers 8 bases. CDR3 length: 15 residues. Germline values: CDR1 SGHDT, CDR2 YYEEEE. The CDR3 nucleotides read TGTGCCAGCGGAGCAGGGACAGGTTATAATTCAGCCCTCCACTTT. Encoded protein: CASGAGTGYNSALHF.

The J gene is TRBJ2-1, the V gene TRBV10-3; 8 nucleotides agree with TRBD2. The J segment lost 5 bases and the V segment lost 5 bases, leaving 2 bases of the junction unmatched. This CDR3 region has 13 residues. Per germline, CDR1 ENHRY and CDR2 SYGVKD. The CDR3 spells CAISQGLDNEQFF. CDR3 in DNA: TGTGCCATCAGTCAGGGACTAGACAATGAGCAGTTCTTC.

For this clone: A read error may produce the germline difference seen at one junction end. V and J are TRBV27 and TRBJ1-5; 9 nucleotides align to TRBD1. The germline V gene has CDR1 MNHEY and CDR2 SMNVEV (reference sequence). The CDR3 consists of 15 residues. CDR3 region: CASRLFGTGRQPQHF. The CDR3 coding sequence is TGTGCCAGCAGATTATTCGGGACAGGGCGTCAGCCCCAGCATTTT.

The chain is built from TRBV10-2 and TRBJ1-2, with 8 bases fitting TRBD1. The CDR3 length is 14 residues. With V trimmed by 5 bases and J by 4 bases, 6 bases remained unmatched. Germline CDR1 reads WSHSY; CDR2 reads SAAADI. The CDR3 loop is CASSPDRGGYGYTF. CDR3 DNA sequence: TGCGCCAGCAGTCCTGACAGGGGAGGCTATGGCTACACCTTC.

The CDR3 nucleotides read TGTGCCAGCAGCCTAAGGGACAGCATGAACACTGAAGCTTTCTTT. Protein: CASSLRDSMNTEAFF. This chain connects TRBV7-2 to TRBJ1-1; 7 nucleotides align to TRBD1. The CDR3 spans 15 residues. After removal of 5 bases from V and 0 bases from J, the junction contained 6 bases not matched to a gene. The germline gives CDR1 SGHTA, CDR2 FQGNSA.

The chain employs TRBV5-7 and TRBJ2-7, with D possibly TRBD1 on 6 matching bases. TRBV5-7 is placed among ORFs of uncertain function. The CDR3 has 15 amino acids. The V end lost 0 bases, the J end lost 0 bases, and 10 bases lay between the germline ends. CDR3 sequence (DNA): TGTGCCAGCAGCTTGGCAGGGGCCCTCTCCTACGAGCAGTACTTC. This translates into CASSLAGALSYEQYF.

V gene TRBV21-1 combines with J gene TRBJ1-1; the table names TRBD1, a call not compared with the DNA. TRBV21-1 is marked as a pseudogene. The CDR3 runs 17 residues. In DNA, the CDR3 is TGTGCCAGCAACCTTACCCTCTACAGGGGGTGGAACACTGAAGCTTTCTTT. It specifies CASNLTLYRGWNTEAFF.

This chain joins TRBV6-5 and TRBJ1-3; a weak D match, TRBD1 (6 bases). The V and J ends lost 2 bases and 4 bases respectively, with 9 bases between them. The CDR3 sequence is 14 residues long. Germline V gene lookup returns CDR1 MNHEY and CDR2 SVGAGI. Here the CDR3 DNA reads TGTGCCAGCAGTTACAGGGGGTACGGAAACACCATATATTTT. Protein: CASSYRGYGNTIYF.

The V call is TRBV7-8, the J call TRBJ2-7; 8 positions agree with TRBD1. CDR1 and CDR2 (germline): SGHVS, FQNEAQ. J lost 3 bases, V lost 4 bases, and 5 bases had no gene match. CDR3 size: 14 residues. This chain's CDR3 is CASSSNTGGYEQYF. Here the CDR3 DNA reads TGTGCCAGCAGCTCCAATACAGGGGGCTACGAGCAGTACTTC.

The chain combines TRBV19 with TRBJ2-5; perhaps TRBD1 as D (6 bases). Germline-derived CDR1 and CDR2 are LNHDA and SQIVND (reference sequence). This CDR3 contains 14 residues. Deletions cut 5 bases from V and 3 bases from J, with 13 bases between. CDR3 sequence reads: CASSPQGLEETQYF. The CDR3 DNA sequence: TGTGCCAGTAGTCCCCAGGGGCTGGAAGAGACCCAGTACTTC.

The chain has TRBV24-1 and TRBJ2-7; 7 nucleotides agree with TRBD2. The V and J ends lost 3 bases and 3 bases, in that order; junction bases with no gene match: 10. Germline V gene lookup returns CDR1 KGHDR and CDR2 SFDVKD. This CDR3 comprises 16 residues. CDR3 region: CATSDGRGGPSYEQYF. CDR3 DNA: TGTGCCACCAGTGATGGACGCGGGGGACCGAGCTACGAGCAGTACTTC.

V gene TRBV2 combines with J gene TRBJ1-6, with 9 bases matching TRBD1. Trimming took 8 bases from V and 7 from J; bases not matched to a gene: 6. Germline loops: CDR1 SNHLY, CDR2 FYNNEI. The CDR3 is 14 residues long. Here the CDR3 DNA reads TGTGCCAGCGGCTCCGGGACAGGGAATTCACCCCTCCACTTT. Translation: CASGSGTGNSPLHF. The entire variable domain, with the rest obtained from reference TRBV2 and TRBJ1-6, is as follows: EPEVTQTPSHQVTQMGQEVILRCVPISNHLYFYWYRQILGQKVEFLVSFYNNEISEKSEIFDDQFSVERPDGSNFTLKIRSTKLEDSAMYFCASGSGTGNSPLHFGNGTRLTVT.

The chain joins TRBV7-2 to TRBJ2-5; 8 bases align to TRBD2. Germline-derived CDR1 and CDR2 are SGHTA and FQGNSA. The CDR3 is 19 amino acids. The J segment lost 5 bases and the V segment lost 1 base, leaving 18 bases of the junction unmatched. The CDR3 region has the DNA TGTGCCAGCAGCTTAGATTTAAGAGCAACGGGGGGGCACGGCGAGACCCAGTACTTC. Its protein is CASSLDLRATGGHGETQYF.